These 21 T cell receptor delta chains were sequenced from one sample in a study of γδ T cells in repeated Plasmodium falciparum infection. Bulk repertoires came from Vgamma9/Vdelta2+ or Vdelta2-negative gammadelta T cells flow-sorted from PBMC. TCRdb reanalyzed the multiplex PCR reads using CATT. The table shows roughly 90,000 delta-chain clones, with 0.98% occurring only once. Sequenced sample: gamma-delta T cells from blood. These receptors were obtained from a pool of human donors (malaria-infected and uninfected, not separated).

About this clone: A far larger clone differs by one base, so this is likely a read error. The same CDR3 also results from other DNA sequences found in this sample. The chain links TRDV2 to TRDJ1, with 9 bases lining up with TRDD3. The J gene comes from matching the DNA to germline here; TCRdb lacks it. The length of the CDR3 is 18 residues. Per the germline V gene, CDR1 is GEAIGNYY and CDR2 is EKD. The CDR3 DNA follows: TGTGCCTGTGACACTCTATCACTGGGGGACCCGTACACTGATAAACTCATCTTT. It encodes CACDTLSLGDPYTDKLIF.

Details on this clone: The protein held in TCRdb is that of a much larger clone and does not match this DNA's translation at residue 14, likely because of a read error; the protein shown is translated from the DNA. The chain combines TRDV1 with TRDJ2; no clear D gene. Germline CDR1 is TSWWSYY and CDR2 is QGS. V lost 4 bases, J lost 6 bases, and 27 bases lay in between. CDR3 length equals 19 residues. CDR3 in DNA: TGTGCTCTTGGGGGGCTACGAGCCAGCACCCTAACCCTGGCAGCACAACTCTTCTTT. Protein product: CALGGLRASTLTLAAQLFF.

This clone came up a few times. TCRdb's entry gives the protein of a much larger clone, which mismatches this DNA's translation at residue 19, likely from a read error; the protein reported here is translated from the DNA. CDR3 protein: CALGERLLGALQGSWDTRRMFF. CDR3 coding DNA: TGTGCTCTTGGGGAACGGCTACTGGGGGCCCTCCAGGGCTCCTGGGACACCCGACGGATGTTTTTC. The chain is built from TRDV1 and TRDJ3; 8 positions match TRDD3. No J gene was available from TCRdb, and it was assigned here by a germline match of the DNA. The CDR3 has 22 amino acids. CDR1 and CDR2 (germline): TSWWSYY, QGS.

This clone was counted a few times. This probably arose from a read error, given a far larger clone one base away. The sample holds other DNA sequences that translate to the same CDR3. The chain combines TRDV2 with TRDJ1; TRDD3 matches at 9 bases. TCRdb is silent on the J gene; assignment here came from matching the DNA to germline. The V segment lost 3 bases and the J segment 0 bases; nucleotides outside the gene matches: 16. CDR1 is GEAIGNYY, CDR2 EKD, per germline. The CDR3 is 19 residues long. The CDR3 coding sequence is TGTGCCTGTGACCCTCTGACAGGGGATACGCCTAACGACACCGATAAACTCATCTTT. Protein sequence: CACDPLTGDTPNDTDKLIF.

This clone has more than one count but fewer than ten. The mismatch at residue 12 between this DNA's translation and the TCRdb protein of a much larger clone likely reflects a read error; the protein shown is translated from the DNA. V and J are TRDV1 and TRDJ1; the match to TRDD3 covers 8 bases. TCRdb is silent on the J gene; assignment here came from matching the DNA to germline. There are 20 residues in the CDR3. Germline lookup yields CDR1 TSWWSYY and CDR2 QGS. As DNA, the CDR3 is TGTGCTCTTGGGGAAGACTTGAAGGGCTGGGGGACCTATCCCACCGGTAAACTCATCTTT. It codes for CALGEDLKGWGTYPTGKLIF.

This clone turned up a few times. TCRdb's listed protein matches a much larger clone and diverges from this DNA's translation at residue 18, likely through a read error; the protein shown comes from the DNA. The chain uses TRDV1 and TRDJ1; 10 nucleotides match TRDD3. This CDR3 has 19 amino acids. Germline-derived CDR1 and CDR2 are TSWWSYY and QGS. CDR3 loop: CALGDIFLGGYRNTDKLTF. The DNA for the CDR3 is TGTGCTCTTGGGGATATCTTCCTTGGGGGATACCGTAACACCGATAAACTCACCTTT.

This clone was observed a few times. A far larger clone is only one base removed, so a read error is likely. Other DNA sequences in the sample encode the same CDR3. V usage is TRDV1 and J usage is TRDJ1; weak D call: TRDD3 (9 bases). TCRdb supplies no J gene; here it was assigned by aligning the nucleotide sequence to germline. The CDR3 runs to 22 residues. CDR1 TSWWSYY and CDR2 QGS come from the germline V gene. DNA for the CDR3: TGCGCTCTTGGGGAATTTACGCGTCTTCCTACTTATTGGGGGATAACAGGCGATAAACTCATCTTT. The encoded protein is CALGEFTRLPTYWGITGDKLIF.

This clone was picked up many times. A far larger clone differs by one base, so this is likely a read error. Other DNA sequences from this sample encode an identical CDR3 as well. CDR3 bases: TGTGCCTGTGACACGGGAAAGAGGACTGGGGGATCCGAAAGCTCCTGGGACACCCGACAGATGTTTTTC. Protein: CACDTGKRTGGSESSWDTRQMFF. The chain joins TRDV2 to TRDJ3, with TRDD3 matching 10 bases. In the absence of a J gene in TCRdb, the DNA was matched to germline to assign it here. The CDR3 has 23 residues. Germline CDR1 reads GEAIGNYY; CDR2 reads EKD. Losses at the gene ends were 1 base for V and 0 bases for J; bases not matched to a gene: 17.

Comments on this clone: Translating this DNA gives a protein that differs at residue 8 from the TCRdb one, which belongs to a much larger clone; a read error is likely, and the protein shown is this translation. This chain links TRDV1 with TRDJ1; 8 bases are shared with TRDD3. The J gene comes from matching the DNA to germline here; TCRdb lacks it. CDR3 length: 19 residues. V trimming: 3 bases; J trimming: 5 bases; junction bases outside the gene matches: 20. The V gene's germline CDR1 is TSWWSYY and CDR2 QGS. The CDR3 coding sequence is TGTGCTCTTGGGGATCACTTAGATAGCCGGGGGATAACCAAGGATAAACTCATCTTT. Translation: CALGDHLDSRGITKDKLIF.

A remark on this clone: This likely came from a read error, as a far larger clone is one base away. Other nucleotide sequences from this sample produce the same CDR3. The V call is TRDV3, the J call TRDJ1, with 8 bases aligning to TRDD2. The J gene, absent from TCRdb, was called here by matching the DNA to germline. CDR3 length equals 26 residues. From germline, CDR1 is TVYSNPD and CDR2 GDNSRS (reference sequence). V lost 2 bases to trimming and J lost 0 bases; unmatched junction nucleotides: 41. The CDR3 DNA follows: TGTGCCTTTGGGGGGAAACCCACCTTCCTAGCTGGAGGAAGTTATTCAGACCCTCCGTACACCGATAAACTCATCTTT. Translating it yields CAFGGKPTFLAGGSYSDPPYTDKLIF.

This clone has more than one count but fewer than ten. The TCRdb record carries a much larger clone's protein, which differs from this DNA's translation at residue 12; a read error is the likely cause, and the protein listed here is the DNA translation. The chain couples TRDV1 to TRDJ1; D may match TRDD2 or TRDD3 (5 bases each). Matching the DNA to germline supplied the J gene, which TCRdb does not give. Germline CDR1 TSWWSYY, CDR2 QGS. The CDR3 is 16 amino acids. The CDR3 DNA is TGTGCTCTTGGGGACCTACGAGGGGAAGTCACCGGTAAACTCATCTTT. Translated, it gives CALGDLRGEVTGKLIF.

This clone was recorded a few times. A read error is the likely source, as a far larger clone sits one nucleotide away. Additional DNA sequences in this sample encode the identical CDR3. CDR3 nucleotide sequence: TGTGCCTGCGACACCGTTGGCCTGGGGGATTCCACCGATAAACTCATCTTT. Its protein product is CACDTVGLGDSTDKLIF. The V and J genes are TRDV2 and TRDJ1, with 9 bases aligning to TRDD3. The J gene, absent from TCRdb, was called here by matching the DNA to germline. This CDR3 has 17 amino acids. Germline assignment: CDR1 GEAIGNYY and CDR2 EKD.

This clone was picked up a small number of times. The TCRdb protein, from a much larger clone, departs from this DNA's translation at residue 21, likely by read error; the protein shown derives from the DNA. The chain recombines TRDV1 with TRDJ1; 9 bases match TRDD3. The J gene, left out of TCRdb, was set here by checking the DNA against germline. CDR1 is TSWWSYY, CDR2 QGS, per germline. The CDR3 totals 24 residues. The CDR3 DNA sequence: TGTGCTCTTGGGGAACGAGGCTTCTACCCCTACTGGGGGAGACGGGGTAGGTACACCGATGAACTCATCTTT. Translation: CALGERGFYPYWGRRGRYTDELIF.

Here the CDR3 reads CALGPPPPSSTSYWGIRSDKLIF. CDR3 DNA sequence: TGTGCTCTTGGGCCACCCCCTCCTTCCTCCACCTCCTACTGGGGGATACGCAGCGATAAACTCATCTTT. The chain has TRDV1 and TRDJ1, with 13 positions matching TRDD3. The J gene, not given by TCRdb, was assigned here from a germline match of the nucleotide sequence. CDR3 length: 23 amino acids. V was pared by 5 bases and J by 4 bases, with 28 bases of the junction left unmatched. CDR1 and CDR2 (germline): TSWWSYY, QGS.

Turning to this clone: Possible read error: a much larger clone is one base away. The chain employs TRDV1 and TRDJ1, with D possibly matching TRDD3 (6 bases). CDR1 TSWWSYY and CDR2 QGS come from the germline V gene. The CDR3 has 20 amino acids. With 4 bases removed from V and 0 bases from J, the gap between germline ends came to 27 bases. CDR3 region: CALGGTGLAGILHYTDKLIF. The CDR3, as DNA: TGTGCTCTTGGGGGAACCGGCCTAGCGGGGATCCTCCACTACACCGATAAACTCATCTTT.

This clone appeared many times. This DNA's translation differs at residue 8 from TCRdb's protein, which comes from a much larger clone; a read error is likely, and the protein shown is translated from the DNA. The rearrangement joins TRDV1 to TRDJ1; 8 bases align to TRDD3. The CDR3 has 18 residues. The V and J ends lost 0 bases and 0 bases, in that order; junction bases with no gene match: 9. Germline assignment: CDR1 TSWWSYY and CDR2 QGS. The chain's CDR3 is CALGELALGGLYTDKLIF. As DNA, the CDR3 is TGTGCTCTTGGGGAACTAGCCCTTGGGGGATTGTACACCGATAAACTCATCTTT.

A remark on this clone: TCRdb records a much larger clone's protein for this DNA, with a difference at residue 5 that likely arises from a read error; the protein given is the translation of the DNA. V is TRDV1 and J is TRDJ1; possibly TRDD3 for D (6 bases). The J gene is not listed in TCRdb, so it was assigned here from a DNA match to germline. Germline V gives CDR1 TSWWSYY, CDR2 QGS. CDR3 length equals 16 residues. V was shortened by 4 bases and J by 8 bases, with 23 bases between the two germline ends. The CDR3 loop is CALGGCQRYWVGKLIF. The CDR3 bases are TGTGCTCTTGGGGGATGTCAGCGTTACTGGGTTGGGAAACTCATCTTT.

This clone was counted only a few times. The mismatch at residue 10 between this DNA's translation and the TCRdb protein of a much larger clone likely reflects a read error; the protein shown is translated from the DNA. The chain combines TRDV1 with TRDJ1; no reliable D call. Trimming cost V 0 bases and J 0 bases, with 17 bases left between them. Germline lookup yields CDR1 TSWWSYY and CDR2 QGS. The CDR3 has 18 residues. CDR3: CALGELSGNELNTDKLIF. The CDR3 bases are TGTGCTCTTGGGGAACTCTCCGGGAATGAACTGAACACCGATAAACTCATCTTT.

This clone has just a few counts. A read error is the likely source, as a far larger clone sits one nucleotide away. Other nucleotide sequences in the sample specify the same CDR3. No call exists for the J gene, whereas the V gene is TRDV1; the DNA was not compared with TRDD3, the D call given in the table. The CDR3 covers 17 residues. CDR1 and CDR2 (germline): TSWWSYY, QGS. The CDR3 DNA follows: TGTGCTCTTGGGGAACTCCATCCTCCACTGGATACCGATAAGCTCATCTTT. This translates into CALGELHPPLDTDKLIF.

This clone was seen repeatedly, ten times or more. This chain uses TRDV2 with TRDJ1, with 9 bases matching TRDD3. Because TCRdb records no J gene, it was assigned here through a match of the DNA to germline. Losses at the gene ends were 0 bases for V and 0 bases for J; bases not matched to a gene: 13. Germline V CDR1 and CDR2: GEAIGNYY, EKD. This CDR3 is 19 amino acids long. CDR3 nucleotides: TGTGCCTGTGACACCTTGGGGGATAAGGAGGGAGGGTACACCGATAAACTCATCTTT. It yields the protein CACDTLGDKEGGYTDKLIF.

This clone was seen more than once but under ten times. TCRdb assigns this DNA the protein of a much larger clone, which departs from its translation at residue 14; this likely reflects a read error, and the protein shown comes from translating the DNA. The genes are TRDV1 and TRDJ1, with 8 bases fitting TRDD3. TCRdb supplies no J gene; here it was assigned by aligning the nucleotide sequence to germline. CDR3 length equals 20 residues. Germline lookup yields CDR1 TSWWSYY and CDR2 QGS. V trimming: 3 bases; J trimming: 1 base; junction bases outside the gene matches: 19. CDR3 amino acids: CALGELLWGTSLKCTDKLIF. For the CDR3, the DNA is TGTGCTCTTGGGGAGTTACTCTGGGGGACGAGTTTAAAGTGCACCGATAAACTCATCTTT.